Here is one TCR beta chain with its context. The antigen is undetermined. This entry is derived from a study of cytomegalovirus exposure and HLA in healthy donors. The study, taken as a whole, reports: Per a later analysis, fewer than 20,000 TCR beta sequences showed association with HLA alleles at 0.05 false discovery rate.

V dropped 0 bases and J dropped 0 bases, with 6 bases sitting between them. The germline V gene has CDR1 MGHRA and CDR2 YSYEKL. This CDR3 contains 16 residues. Primers: 60 Vbeta forward and 13 Jbeta reverse. Here immunoSEQ multiplex PCR was the method, and the copy in TCRdb shows in-frame clones only, minus some. The sample carries 150,000 to 200,000 clones, 79% recorded once. The clonotype was recovered from a woman in her 50s in good health and CMV-seronegative. Sequencing was performed on PBMCs. This chain links TRBV4-1 with TRBJ1-6; D unresolved. The CDR3 loop is CASSQEVSSYNSPLHF. CDR3 nucleotide sequence: TGCGCCAGCAGCCAAGAGGTTAGCTCCTATAATTCACCCCTCCACTTT.